This T cell receptor (beta chain) comes out of a study of control samples from healthy donors and cancer patients. The protocol was immunoSEQ multiplex PCR, while the TCRdb copy is restricted to in-frame clones and leaves out a portion. Here the sample spans approximately 84,000 clones, around 80% being singletons. The material sequenced was blood. This TCR derives from a woman aged 55-75 years in good health.

The CDR3 nucleotides read TGTGCCACCAGCTTATCAGCATTCCAAGAGACCCAGTACTTC. This sequence encodes CATSLSAFQETQYF. The chain combines TRBV15 with TRBJ2-5; D is unresolved. The V and J ends lost 5 bases and 1 base respectively, with 11 bases between them. CDR1 LNHNV and CDR2 YYDKDF come from the germline V gene (reference sequence). The CDR3 sequence is 14 residues long.